This is a list of T cell receptor beta chains from one sample in a study of blood T cell repertoires in COVID-19. Sequenced by immunoSEQ multiplex PCR; TCRdb stores in-frame clones only, minus some. The sample contains under 150,000 clones, 80% to 85% of which appear only once. Sequencing was carried out using peripheral blood. The receptors shown here come from a human donor in a cohort sampled during active COVID-19. The CDR3 runs from the conserved cysteine through the conserved F or W. A D gene is named only where the DNA matches it firmly. Rows may omit the clone size; those that give it use once, few, many or a size class.

clone size,CDR3 length,V gene,J gene,D gene,CDR3 protein,CDR3 DNA
.,15,TRBV15,TRBJ1-1,.,CATSRDRQGNTEAFF,TGTGCCACCAGCAGAGATAGGCAGGGGAACACTGAAGCTTTCTTT
.,17,TRBV24-1,TRBJ1-1,.,CATSDTGSGGRNTEAFF,TGTGCCACCAGTGATACCGGAAGCGGGGGGCGGAACACTGAAGCTTTCTTT
few,13,TRBV6-6,TRBJ1-2,.,CASSYSKGDGYTF,TGTGCCAGCAGTTACTCCAAGGGGGATGGCTACACCTTC
once,14,TRBV25-1,TRBJ2-2,TRBD1,CASRTGGSTGELFF,TGTGCCAGCCGGACAGGGGGCAGCACCGGGGAGCTGTTTTTT
few,14,TRBV11-2,TRBJ1-4,.,CASSPDRQNEKLFF,TGTGCCAGCAGCCCGGACAGACAGAATGAAAAACTGTTTTTT
.,14,TRBV7-2,TRBJ1-2,.,CASTRDIANYGYTF,TGTGCCAGCACCCGGGACATCGCTAACTATGGCTACACCTTC
.,15,TRBV11-3,TRBJ2-1,TRBD1,CASRGAGQGLHEQFF,TGTGCCAGCAGGGGCGCGGGACAGGGGCTGCATGAGCAGTTCTTC
.,14,TRBV5-1,TRBJ2-1,TRBD1,CASRPGQGAHEQFF,TGCGCCAGCAGACCGGGACAGGGGGCCCATGAGCAGTTCTTC
.,14,TRBV6-6,TRBJ1-1,TRBD1,CASRLRGENTEAFF,TGTGCCAGCAGACTCAGGGGGGAGAACACTGAAGCTTTCTTT
.,15,TRBV4-2,TRBJ1-2,TRBD1,CASTPDPGQGHGYTF,TGTGCCAGCACCCCTGACCCGGGACAGGGGCATGGCTACACCTTC
.,16,TRBV4-1,TRBJ1-6,TRBD1,CASSQDKGAKILSLHF,TGCGCCAGCAGCCAAGATAAGGGGGCAAAAATTTTGTCCCTCCACTTT
.,16,TRBV28,TRBJ1-6,TRBD1,CASSPLRTGRNSPLHF,TGTGCCAGCAGTCCACTCCGGACAGGTCGTAATTCACCCCTCCACTTT
.,15,TRBV5-1,TRBJ1-1,TRBD1,CASSLQGARSTEAFF,TGCGCCAGCAGCTTACAGGGGGCTCGGAGCACTGAAGCTTTCTTT
.,14,TRBV11-3,TRBJ1-3,.,CASSLTDSGNTIYF,TGTGCCAGCAGCTTGACAGATTCTGGAAACACCATATATTTT
.,15,TRBV7-6,TRBJ2-7,.,CASSLGRQGFGEQYF,TGTGCCAGCAGCTTAGGGAGGCAGGGGTTTGGGGAGCAGTACTTC
.,15,TRBV27,TRBJ2-3,TRBD1,CASSARGQSTDTQYF,TGTGCCAGCAGTGCTAGGGGGCAGAGCACAGATACGCAGTATTTT
.,13,TRBV12-3/TRBV12-4,TRBJ2-7,.,CASRLSLGYEQYF,TGTGCCAGCAGACTATCATTGGGTTACGAGCAGTACTTC
.,15,TRBV5-1,TRBJ2-5,TRBD1,CASSFGTGRAETQYF,TGCGCCAGCAGCTTCGGGACAGGGCGGGCTGAGACCCAGTACTTC
.,16,TRBV18,TRBJ2-3,TRBD1,CASSPVPGQNTDTQYF,TGTGCCAGCTCACCGGTCCCGGGACAGAACACAGATACGCAGTATTTT
.,14,TRBV2,TRBJ2-1,TRBD2,CASRERGLTNEQFF,TGTGCCAGCAGGGAGCGGGGGTTGACCAATGAGCAGTTCTTC
.,16,TRBV2,TRBJ1-3,.,CASSEAGRSSGNTIYF,TGTGCCAGCAGTGAAGCGGGGAGGAGCTCTGGAAACACCATATATTTT
many,12,TRBV19,TRBJ1-3,.,CATGQRGNTIYF,TGTGCCACCGGACAGAGAGGAAACACCATATATTTT
.,15,TRBV4-1,TRBJ2-2,TRBD1,CASSLGTVAGGELFF,TGCGCCAGCAGTCTTGGGACAGTGGCAGGCGGGGAGCTGTTTTTT
.,14,TRBV18,TRBJ2-3,.,CASSQAGSTDTQYF,TGTGCCAGCTCACAAGCAGGGTCCACAGATACGCAGTATTTT
.,11,TRBV29-1,TRBJ1-2,.,CSVERDIGYTF,TGCAGCGTCGAAAGGGACATTGGCTACACCTTC
.,14,TRBV5-1,TRBJ2-3,.,CASSSRDYADTQYF,TGCGCCAGCAGCTCGCGGGATTACGCCGATACGCAGTATTTT
.,16,TRBV30,TRBJ2-2,TRBD2,CAWSVRLAGDTGELFF,TGTGCCTGGAGTGTACGATTAGCGGGGGACACCGGGGAGCTGTTTTTT
.,16,TRBV16,TRBJ2-1,TRBD1,CASSQSGTGRINEQFF,TGTGCCAGCAGCCAATCAGGGACAGGGAGAATCAATGAGCAGTTCTTC
once,14,TRBV7-2,TRBJ2-7,.,CASSADWSSYEQYF,TGTGCCAGCAGTGCGGACTGGAGCTCCTACGAGCAGTACTTC
.,13,TRBV11-2,TRBJ2-7,.,CASRIQVPHEQYF,TGTGCCAGCAGGATACAGGTCCCCCACGAGCAGTACTTC
few,13,TRBV29-1,TRBJ1-1,.,CSVAQAGGTEAFF,TGCAGCGTAGCACAGGCCGGGGGCACTGAAGCTTTCTTT
.,14,TRBV29-1,TRBJ1-5,.,CSVGGPDSNQPQHF,TGCAGCGTTGGGGGGCCTGATAGCAATCAGCCCCAGCATTTT
.,12,TRBV28,TRBJ2-7,.,CAASGDTYEQYF,TGTGCCGCCTCGGGAGATACCTACGAGCAGTACTTC
.,16,TRBV4-1,TRBJ2-1,TRBD2,CASSQDATSGGGEQFF,TGCGCCAGCAGCCAAGATGCGACTAGCGGGGGAGGTGAGCAGTTCTTC
.,15,TRBV5-1,TRBJ2-5,TRBD2,CASSEMRGAQETQYF,TGCGCCAGCAGCGAGATGCGGGGGGCCCAAGAGACCCAGTACTTC
.,13,TRBV28,TRBJ1-5,.,CASRSGRGQPQHF,TGTGCCAGCAGGTCAGGGAGGGGGCAGCCCCAGCATTTT
.,12,TRBV2,TRBJ2-5,TRBD2,CASSETSETQYF,TGTGCCAGCAGTGAGACTAGCGAGACCCAGTACTTC
.,17,TRBV9,TRBJ2-6,TRBD1,CASTGGQGVSGANVLTF,TGTGCCAGCACCGGGGGACAGGGGGTGTCTGGGGCCAACGTCCTGACTTTC
.,13,TRBV4-3,TRBJ2-1,.,CASSQQSRNEQFF,TGCGCCAGCAGCCAACAGTCCAGAAATGAGCAGTTCTTC